The 5 T cell receptor beta chains below were found in one sample sequenced in a study of shared clonotypes between healthy human individuals. Clones were sequenced by immunoSEQ multiplex PCR, and TCRdb holds only the in-frame ones, with some missing. The data show some 470,000 clones, around 80% seen once. Sequenced: PBMCs. The receptors derive from a woman aged 35 to 49 in good health. Some clones in this sample may be carry-over from other donors' samples.

The chain uses TRBV9 and TRBJ2-7; D unclear. V was clipped by 0 bases and J by 6 bases, with 10 bases between them. The germline gives CDR1 SGDLS, CDR2 YYNGEE. This CDR3 has 13 residues. In nucleotides, the CDR3 is TGTGCCAGCAGCGTAGCTGGGCACGCCGAGCAGTACTTC. Its translation is CASSVAGHAEQYF.

A remark on this clone: Germline is not matched at one junction end, which may reflect a read error. Other DNA sequences in the same sample also yield this CDR3. V and J are TRBV7-2 and TRBJ2-7, with D possibly matching TRBD2 (7 bases). The CDR3 runs 15 residues. Germline assignment: CDR1 SGHTA and CDR2 FQGNSA. The CDR3 coding sequence is TGTGCCAGCAGCCTAGCTGCGCGGGGGCTTGGCGAGCAGTACTTC. Translating it yields CASSLAARGLGEQYF.

This clone was seen ten or more times. The same CDR3 is also encoded by other DNA sequences in this sample. The J gene is TRBJ1-5, the V gene TRBV20-1; D is undetermined. This CDR3 is 9 amino acids long. Germline values: CDR1 DFQATT, CDR2 SNEGSKA (reference sequence). With 6 bases removed from V and 6 bases from J, the gap between germline ends came to 3 bases. CDR3 nucleotide sequence: TGCAGTGCAGGTCAGCCCCAGCATTTT. This sequence encodes CSAGQPQHF.

This chain links TRBV5-1 with TRBJ2-1; 7 nucleotides match TRBD2. The CDR3 sequence is 15 residues long. Germline values: CDR1 SGHRS, CDR2 YFSETQ. V lost 5 bases to trimming and J lost 6 bases; unmatched junction nucleotides: 11. DNA for the CDR3: TGCGCCAGCAGTAAGTGGGAGGGCTTCGGCAATGAGCAGTTCTTC. It specifies CASSKWEGFGNEQFF.

The chain is built from TRBV13 and TRBJ2-2; a weak D match, TRBD1 (6 bases). Germline CDR1 and CDR2: PRHDT and FYEKMQ (reference sequence). The CDR3 extends over 17 amino acids. With 5 bases removed from V and 0 bases from J, the gap between germline ends came to 16 bases. The CDR3 loop is CASSRMGAFANTGELFF. Here the CDR3 DNA reads TGTGCCAGCAGCCGCATGGGGGCGTTTGCGAACACCGGGGAGCTGTTTTTT.